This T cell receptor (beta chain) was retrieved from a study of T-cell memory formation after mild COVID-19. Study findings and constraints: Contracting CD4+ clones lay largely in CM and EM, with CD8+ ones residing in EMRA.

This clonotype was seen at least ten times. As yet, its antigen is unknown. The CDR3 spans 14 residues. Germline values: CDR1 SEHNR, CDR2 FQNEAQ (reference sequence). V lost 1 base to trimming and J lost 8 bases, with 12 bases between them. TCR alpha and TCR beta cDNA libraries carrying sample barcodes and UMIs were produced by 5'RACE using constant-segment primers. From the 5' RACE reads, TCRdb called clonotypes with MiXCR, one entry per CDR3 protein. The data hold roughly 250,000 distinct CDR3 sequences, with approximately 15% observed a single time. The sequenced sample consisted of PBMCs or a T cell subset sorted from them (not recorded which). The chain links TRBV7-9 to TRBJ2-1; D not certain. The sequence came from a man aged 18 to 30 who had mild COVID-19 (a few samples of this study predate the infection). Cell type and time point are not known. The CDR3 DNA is TGTGCCAGCAGCTTAGGTGCATTCACCGATGAGCAGTTCTTC. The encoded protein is CASSLGAFTDEQFF. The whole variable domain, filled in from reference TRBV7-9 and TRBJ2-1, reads DTGVSQNPRHKITKRGQNVTFRCDPISEHNRLYWYRQTLGQGPEFLTYFQNEAQLEKSRLLSDRFSAERPKGSFSTLEIQRTEQGDSAMYLCASSLGAFTDEQFFGPGTRLTVL.